This T cell receptor (beta chain) was captured in a study of cytomegalovirus exposure and HLA in healthy donors. The PCR had 60 Vbeta and 13 Jbeta primers. Method: immunoSEQ multiplex PCR; TCRdb's copy keeps in-frame clones and lacks some. The repertoire has over 150,000 clones, roughly four fifths of them found once; the top ten carry over 1.2%. Study-level points and caveats: An analysis that came later showed most CMV-associated TCR beta chains appearing HLA-restricted. Later analysis identified a missense DCLRE1C variant that was linked to TCR beta V- and J-gene trimming.

Healthy individuals who donated bone marrow served as the donors. On this clone: Its target is unknown.

The CDR3 sequence is 16 residues long. The sequencing sample was made of PBMCs. This sequence originates from a young man in good health and CMV-seronegative. The V and J genes are TRBV21-1 and TRBJ2-1; TRBD2, as called in the table, went unchecked against the DNA. TRBV21-1 is a pseudogene segment. CDR3 nucleotides: TGTGCCAGCAGCAAAGTGGGGGGGACTAGCGGCAATGAGCAGTTCTTC. Protein sequence: CASSKVGGTSGNEQFF.